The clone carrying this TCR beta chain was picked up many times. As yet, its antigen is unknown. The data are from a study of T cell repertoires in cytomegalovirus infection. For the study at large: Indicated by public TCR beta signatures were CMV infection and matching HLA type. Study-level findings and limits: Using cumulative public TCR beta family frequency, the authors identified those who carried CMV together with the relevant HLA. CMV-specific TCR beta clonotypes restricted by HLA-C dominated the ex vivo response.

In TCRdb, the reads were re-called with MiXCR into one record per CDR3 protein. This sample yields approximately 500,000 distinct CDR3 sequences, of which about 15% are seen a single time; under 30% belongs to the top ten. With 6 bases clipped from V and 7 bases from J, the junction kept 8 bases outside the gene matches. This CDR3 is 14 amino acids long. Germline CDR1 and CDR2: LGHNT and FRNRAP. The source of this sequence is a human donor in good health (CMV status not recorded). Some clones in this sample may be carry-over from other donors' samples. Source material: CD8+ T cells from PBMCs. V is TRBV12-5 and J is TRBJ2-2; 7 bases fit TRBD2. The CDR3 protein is CASGREVHNGELFF. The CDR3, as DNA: TGTGCTAGTGGCCGGGAGGTCCATAACGGGGAGCTGTTTTTT.